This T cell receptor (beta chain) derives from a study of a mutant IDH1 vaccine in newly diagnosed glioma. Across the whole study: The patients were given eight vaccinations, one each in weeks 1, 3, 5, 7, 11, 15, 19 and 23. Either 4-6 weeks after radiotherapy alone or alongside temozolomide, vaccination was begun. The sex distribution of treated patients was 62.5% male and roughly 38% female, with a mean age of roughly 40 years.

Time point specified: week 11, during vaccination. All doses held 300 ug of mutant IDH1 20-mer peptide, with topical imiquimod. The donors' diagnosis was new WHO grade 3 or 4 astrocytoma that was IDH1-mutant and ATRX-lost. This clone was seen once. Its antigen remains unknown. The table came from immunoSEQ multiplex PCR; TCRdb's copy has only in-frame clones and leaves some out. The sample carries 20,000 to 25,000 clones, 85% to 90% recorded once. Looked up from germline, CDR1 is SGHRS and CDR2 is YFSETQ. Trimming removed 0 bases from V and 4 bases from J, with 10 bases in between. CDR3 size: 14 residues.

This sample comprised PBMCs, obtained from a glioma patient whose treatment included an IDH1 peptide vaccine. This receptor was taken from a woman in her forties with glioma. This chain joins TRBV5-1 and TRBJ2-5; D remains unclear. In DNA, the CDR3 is TGCGCCAGCAGCTTGGGGGGATGGGGAGAGACCCAGTACTTC. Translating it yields CASSLGGWGETQYF.